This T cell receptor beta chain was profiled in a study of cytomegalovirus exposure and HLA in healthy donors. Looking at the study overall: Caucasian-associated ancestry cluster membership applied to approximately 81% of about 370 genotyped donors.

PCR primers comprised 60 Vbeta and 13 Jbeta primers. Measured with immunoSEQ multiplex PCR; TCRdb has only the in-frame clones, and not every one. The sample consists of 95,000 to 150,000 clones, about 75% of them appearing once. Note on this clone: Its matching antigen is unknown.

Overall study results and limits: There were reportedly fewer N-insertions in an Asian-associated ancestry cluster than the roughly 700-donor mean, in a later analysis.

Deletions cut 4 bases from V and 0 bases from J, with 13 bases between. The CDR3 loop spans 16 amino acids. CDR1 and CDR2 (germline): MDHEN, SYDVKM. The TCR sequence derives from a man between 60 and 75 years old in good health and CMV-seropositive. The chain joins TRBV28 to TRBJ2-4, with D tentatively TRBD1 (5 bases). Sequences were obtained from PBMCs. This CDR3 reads CASSSGHTLAKNIQYF. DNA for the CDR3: TGTGCCAGCAGTTCAGGACACACCCTAGCCAAAAACATTCAGTACTTC.